This T cell receptor (beta chain) appears in the sequencing data of a study of PD-L1 blockade in urothelial cancer. Measured with immunoSEQ multiplex PCR; TCRdb has only the in-frame clones, and not every one. The table records 50,000 to 75,000 clones, approximately 78% of them present only once. Time point given: pretreatment peripheral blood. CDR3 length: 14 amino acids. Trimming stripped 5 bases from V and 2 bases from J, with 13 bases between. Germline V gene sequence: CDR1 KGHSH, CDR2 LQKENI. This clonotype was obtained from a man aged 70-80 years with urothelial cancer. This rearrangement joins TRBV18 to TRBJ2-7; D call uncertain. Sequenced here: PBMCs, sampled around atezolizumab (anti-PD-L1) treatment. The CDR3 sequence is CASSTNRATYEQYF. DNA for the CDR3: TGTGCCAGCTCAACCAATCGAGCAACCTACGAGCAGTACTTC. Complete variable domain (other parts from reference TRBV18 and TRBJ2-7): NAGVMQNPRHLVRRRGQEARLRCSPMKGHSHVYWYRQLPEEGLKFMVYLQKENIIDESGMPKERFSAEFPKEGPSILRIQQVVRGDSAAYFCASSTNRATYEQYFGPGTRLTVT.